The 10 T cell receptor beta chains below come from one sample, sequenced in a study of cytomegalovirus exposure and HLA in healthy donors. The PCR contained 60 Vbeta and 13 Jbeta primers. Data came from immunoSEQ multiplex PCR; TCRdb stores just in-frame clones and leaves some out. The sample includes under 200,000 clones, 70% to 80% of them seen just once. Input material: PBMCs. The receptors stem from a man aged 25 to 40 in good health and CMV-seronegative.

The gene calls are TRBV19 and TRBJ2-5, with 12 bases aligning to TRBD1. The CDR3 loop spans 14 amino acids. The germline gives CDR1 LNHDA, CDR2 SQIVND (reference sequence). With 5 bases clipped from V and 4 bases from J, the junction kept 2 bases outside the gene matches. The CDR3 here is CASSEGQGAETQYF. Written as DNA, the CDR3 is TGTGCCAGTAGTGAGGGACAGGGGGCAGAGACCCAGTACTTC.

CDR3 nucleotides: TGTGCCAGCAGCTTAGGCAATCGGGGGGGGTATAGCACAGATACGCAGTATTTT. Amino acids: CASSLGNRGGYSTDTQYF. This chain links TRBV11-2 with TRBJ2-3; 8 nucleotides agree with TRBD2. The germline V gene has CDR1 SGHAT and CDR2 FQNNGV. Trimming at V came to 1 base and at J to 0 bases, leaving 9 bases not matched to a gene. The CDR3 has 18 residues.

The chain links TRBV15 to TRBJ2-7, with D possibly TRBD1 on 8 matching bases. V lost 1 base and J 2 bases, leaving 12 bases between the germline ends. Germline-derived CDR1 and CDR2 are LNHNV and YYDKDF (reference sequence). This CDR3 spans 15 amino acids. CDR3 in DNA: TGTGCCACCAGCAGAGTTACAGGGGGGGCCTACGAGCAGTACTTC. It specifies CATSRVTGGAYEQYF.

The chain couples TRBV7-3 to TRBJ1-1, with D unclear. The length of the CDR3 is 14 residues. The germline V gene has CDR1 SGHTA and CDR2 FQGTGA. V lost 2 bases to trimming and J lost 0 bases, with 7 bases between them. CDR3 sequence: CASSLGGMNTEAFF. The CDR3 nucleotides read TGTGCCAGCAGCTTAGGCGGCATGAACACTGAAGCTTTCTTT.

This chain joins TRBV19 and TRBJ2-7, with 7 bases matching TRBD1. The trim removed 2 bases at V and 3 bases at J, leaving 4 bases unmatched. There are 14 residues in the CDR3. CDR1 is LNHDA and CDR2 is SQIVND in the germline V gene (reference sequence). The CDR3 DNA reads TGTGCCAGTAGTATACGGGACAGCAACTACGAGCAGTACTTC. This sequence encodes CASSIRDSNYEQYF.

This chain connects TRBV13 to TRBJ2-7; D remains unclear. Trimming shortened V by 3 bases and J by 0 bases, and 9 bases separated the two germline ends. The V gene's germline CDR1 is PRHDT and CDR2 FYEKMQ (reference sequence). The CDR3 is made up of 14 amino acids. CDR3 nucleotides: TGTGCCAGCAGCTTCAAACTGAACTCCTACGAGCAGTACTTC. Protein sequence: CASSFKLNSYEQYF. Full variable domain (missing parts from reference TRBV13 and TRBJ2-7): AAGVIQSPRHLIKEKRETATLKCYPIPRHDTVYWYQQGPGQDPQFLISFYEKMQSDKGSIPDRFSAQQFSDYHSELNMSSLELGDSALYFCASSFKLNSYEQYFGPGTRLTVT.

The J gene is TRBJ2-1, the V gene TRBV11-3, with a tentative D call TRBD2 (7 bases). CDR3 length: 19 amino acids. Germline V gene lookup returns CDR1 SGHNT and CDR2 YENEEA. The ends were cut back, 5 bases at V and 0 bases at J, with 23 bases in the middle. The CDR3 spells CASSPRLLGGPSSYNEQFF. The CDR3, as DNA: TGTGCCAGCAGCCCACGACTTCTCGGGGGGCCGAGCTCCTACAATGAGCAGTTCTTC.

The J gene is TRBJ2-1, the V gene TRBV7-2; TRBD2 matches at 9 bases. Germline V gene data show CDR1 as SGHTA and CDR2 as FQGNSA. V shed 8 bases, J shed 4 bases, and the junction held 9 bases outside the gene matches. The CDR3 has 15 residues. Here the CDR3 reads CASQLAGRSYNEQFF. The CDR3 nucleotides are TGTGCCAGCCAACTAGCGGGTCGATCTTACAATGAGCAGTTCTTC.

This chain joins TRBV23-1 and TRBJ1-5; D might be TRBD1 (5 bases). TRBV23-1 is an ORF; its function is uncertain. The germline V and J ends were trimmed by 0 bases and 2 bases, with 20 bases remaining between them. This CDR3 is built from 19 residues. CDR3 nucleotide sequence: TGCGCCAGCAGTCAATCGGTTACAGGCTCGGCCAGGGGCAATCAGCCCCAGCATTTT. Its translation: CASSQSVTGSARGNQPQHF.

The chain combines TRBV9 with TRBJ2-2; unclear D gene. The CDR3 runs to 17 residues. V was clipped by 0 bases and J by 2 bases, with 14 bases between them. Germline V CDR1 and CDR2: SGDLS, YYNGEE. This chain's CDR3 is CASSVVTFPINTGELFF. As DNA, the CDR3 is TGTGCCAGCAGCGTAGTAACTTTCCCAATCAACACCGGGGAGCTGTTTTTT. The full variable domain, its missing parts supplied by reference TRBV9 and TRBJ2-2, is DSGVTQTPKHLITATGQRVTLRCSPRSGDLSVYWYQQSLDQGLQFLIQYYNGEERAKGNILERFSAQQFPDLHSELNLSSLELGDSALYFCASSVVTFPINTGELFFGEGSRLTVL.